A selection of T cell receptor beta chains follows, all from one sample in a study of blood T cells in healthy people across ages. MiXCR was run by TCRdb on the 5' RACE reads, yielding one entry per CDR3 protein. This table holds over 500,000 distinct CDR3 sequences, around 27% found once. These data were likewise used in another study, on T cells of mothers and their children.

The sample taken for sequencing was blood. Receptors were obtained from a boy younger than 10 in good health. CDR3s leave out the opening cysteine and the closing phenylalanine or tryptophan. The D gene is left open where the match is weak. Size is stated for part of the rows, as once, few or many counts, or as a class when the clone is expanded.

V: TRBV9; size: few; J: TRBJ2-5; D: -; CDR3: ASSPQGGGETQY
V: TRBV12-3/TRBV12-4; size: -; J: TRBJ2-3; D: -; CDR3: ASSYSIISGGDTQY
V: TRBV29-1; size: few; J: TRBJ2-7; D: TRBD1; CDR3: SVATGNYEQY
V: TRBV29-1; size: many; J: TRBJ2-3; D: -; CDR3: SVELGRVSDTQY
V: TRBV6-2/TRBV6-3; size: -; J: TRBJ2-4; D: -; CDR3: ASSSLPLAKNIQY
V: TRBV7-2; size: -; J: TRBJ2-4; D: -; CDR3: ASSLDQLPKNIQY
V: TRBV2; size: -; J: TRBJ2-5; D: -; CDR3: ASGYRYQETQY
V: TRBV2; size: -; J: TRBJ2-7; D: TRBD2; CDR3: ASSVLTSSF
V: TRBV12-3/TRBV12-4; size: few; J: TRBJ2-5; D: TRBD1; CDR3: ASRRDRAETQY
V: TRBV20-1; size: -; J: TRBJ2-4; D: TRBD2; CDR3: SARGPSASGRDQY
V: TRBV7-2; size: -; J: TRBJ2-1; D: TRBD2; CDR3: ASSSPRTSGRGLVDEQF
V: TRBV29-1; size: -; J: TRBJ1-2; D: -; CDR3: SVEERDRTYGYT
V: TRBV11-2; size: few; J: TRBJ1-2; D: -; CDR3: ASPILDSNYGYT
V: TRBV12-3/TRBV12-4; size: few; J: TRBJ1-1; D: -; CDR3: ASSFGRSFTEAF
V: TRBV3-1; size: few; J: TRBJ2-5; D: TRBD2; CDR3: ASSPKGLAAPRETQY
V: TRBV19; size: -; J: TRBJ2-6; D: -; CDR3: ASSIPGRGANVLT
V: TRBV5-1; size: -; J: TRBJ2-1; D: TRBD2; CDR3: ASSLQRGSYNEQF
V: TRBV7-2; size: -; J: TRBJ2-7; D: -; CDR3: ASSLQPGGRFSYEQY
V: TRBV6-1; size: few; J: TRBJ1-2; D: -; CDR3: ASSEKGKRGYT
V: TRBV20-1; size: -; J: TRBJ2-5; D: -; CDR3: SARELARETQY
V: TRBV28; size: -; J: TRBJ2-7; D: -; CDR3: ASSSLGQTLLYEQY
V: TRBV2; size: -; J: TRBJ1-1; D: -; CDR3: ASKPGLKDTEAF
V: TRBV6-5; size: -; J: TRBJ2-7; D: -; CDR3: ASSYEGGEQY
V: TRBV20-1; size: few; J: TRBJ1-3; D: -; CDR3: SAKRQAGNTIY
V: TRBV6-5; size: -; J: TRBJ1-5; D: TRBD1; CDR3: ASALQGSQPQH
V: TRBV4-1; size: few; J: TRBJ2-7; D: -; CDR3: ASSQYPPRDRSSYEQY
V: TRBV20-1; size: few; J: -; D: -; CDR3: SARSLVFYNEQF
V: TRBV29-1; size: many; J: TRBJ2-5; D: TRBD1; CDR3: SVPTGVKETQY
V: TRBV10-3; size: few; J: TRBJ2-3; D: TRBD2; CDR3: AIRKAGLAGVGDTQY
V: TRBV6-2/TRBV6-3; size: -; J: TRBJ2-2; D: -; CDR3: ASRRGPGELF
V: TRBV14; size: -; J: TRBJ2-2; D: -; CDR3: ASSLGRYTGELF
V: TRBV6-5; size: -; J: TRBJ2-6; D: -; CDR3: ASRGIDSGANVLT
V: TRBV7-8; size: -; J: TRBJ2-1; D: -; CDR3: ASSPTGGTIYNEQF
V: TRBV3-1; size: -; J: TRBJ1-1; D: -; CDR3: ASSQDAGQLVPEAF
V: TRBV3-1; size: -; J: TRBJ2-3; D: -; CDR3: ASSQDPGHTQY
V: TRBV27; size: -; J: TRBJ2-1; D: -; CDR3: ASSFRQNYNEQF
V: TRBV20-1; size: -; J: TRBJ2-5; D: -; CDR3: SANLVVQETQY
V: TRBV27; size: -; J: TRBJ1-3; D: -; CDR3: ASRPIRGNGNTIY
V: TRBV12-3/TRBV12-4; size: -; J: TRBJ2-1; D: TRBD2; CDR3: ASSLGPLAGGLGEQF
V: TRBV6-1; size: -; J: TRBJ1-4; D: -; CDR3: ASSERQGWEKLF
V: TRBV6-6; size: -; J: TRBJ2-7; D: TRBD1; CDR3: ASSYSAGQGADEQY
V: TRBV27; size: few; J: TRBJ2-7; D: TRBD2; CDR3: ASSPPTSGRRYEQY